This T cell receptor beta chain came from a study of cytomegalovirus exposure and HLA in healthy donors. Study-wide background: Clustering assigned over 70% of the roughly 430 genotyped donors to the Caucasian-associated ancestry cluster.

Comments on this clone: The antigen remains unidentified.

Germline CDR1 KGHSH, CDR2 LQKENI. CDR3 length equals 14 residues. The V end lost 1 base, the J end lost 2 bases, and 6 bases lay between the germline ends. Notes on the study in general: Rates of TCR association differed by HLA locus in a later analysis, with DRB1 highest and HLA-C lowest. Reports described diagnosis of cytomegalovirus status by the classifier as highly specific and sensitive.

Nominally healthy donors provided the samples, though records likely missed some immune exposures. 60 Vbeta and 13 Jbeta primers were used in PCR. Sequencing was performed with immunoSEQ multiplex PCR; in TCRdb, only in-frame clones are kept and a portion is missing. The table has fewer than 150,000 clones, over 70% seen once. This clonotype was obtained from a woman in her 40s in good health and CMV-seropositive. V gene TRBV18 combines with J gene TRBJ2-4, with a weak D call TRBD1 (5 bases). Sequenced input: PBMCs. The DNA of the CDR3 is TGTGCCAGCTCACCACAGGGGACCAAAAACATTCAGTACTTC. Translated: CASSPQGTKNIQYF.